The clone carrying this T cell receptor (beta chain) was detected ten times or more. Its antigen is not identified. A modified ARM-PCR protocol with three rounds of nested PCR amplified TCRbeta. One entry per CDR3 protein, called by TCRdb with MiXCR from the multiplex PCR reads. The table includes 98,000 or so distinct CDR3 sequences, 80% detected once. This sample's RNA came from whole unsorted tissue. This non-tumor lung sample came from over 3 cm beyond the tumor edge. Newly diagnosed lung cancer patients had thoracic surgery in China, August–late 2014, without prior chemotherapy. This specimen comes from a study of tumor and adjacent non-tumor tissue in lung cancer. Background on the study: Each sample yielded millions of productive TCRbeta reads on average. Study-level results: In normal lung, the top 100 clones were significantly more dominant than in tumor. Higher tumor TCR diversity was associated with shorter survival.

Losses at the gene ends were 4 bases for V and 6 bases for J; bases not matched to a gene: 9. The CDR3 is 15 amino acids. CDR1 and CDR2 (germline): MDHEN, SYDVKM. The sequence was collected from a man in his sixties with small cell lung cancer. The chain uses TRBV28 and TRBJ1-1; TRBD1 aligns across 9 bases. Source material: distant non-tumor lung tissue. DNA for the CDR3: TGTGCCAGCAGTTCCTCCGGGACAGGGTTTTCTGAAGCTTTCTTT. Amino acid sequence: CASSSSGTGFSEAFF.